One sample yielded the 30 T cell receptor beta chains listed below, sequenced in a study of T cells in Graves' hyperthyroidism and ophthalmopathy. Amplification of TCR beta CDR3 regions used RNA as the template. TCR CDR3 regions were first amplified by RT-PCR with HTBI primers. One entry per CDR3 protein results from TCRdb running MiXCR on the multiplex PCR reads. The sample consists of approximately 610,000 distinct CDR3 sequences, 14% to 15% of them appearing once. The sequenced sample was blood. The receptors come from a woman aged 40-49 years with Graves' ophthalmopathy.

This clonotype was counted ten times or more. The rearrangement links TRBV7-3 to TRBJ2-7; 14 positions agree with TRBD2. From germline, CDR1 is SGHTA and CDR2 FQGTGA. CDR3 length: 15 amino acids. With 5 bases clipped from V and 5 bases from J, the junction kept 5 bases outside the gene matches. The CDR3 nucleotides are TGTGCCAGCAGCCTCGGGGGACTAGCGGGAGACGAGCAGTACTTC. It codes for CASSLGGLAGDEQYF.

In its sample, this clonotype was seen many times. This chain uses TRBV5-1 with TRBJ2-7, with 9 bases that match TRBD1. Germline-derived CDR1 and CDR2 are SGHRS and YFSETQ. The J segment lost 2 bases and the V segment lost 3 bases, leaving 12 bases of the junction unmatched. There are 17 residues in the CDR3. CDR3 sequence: CASSSRATGGRAYEQYF. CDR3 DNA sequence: TGCGCCAGCAGCTCCAGAGCGACAGGGGGACGGGCCTACGAGCAGTACTTC.

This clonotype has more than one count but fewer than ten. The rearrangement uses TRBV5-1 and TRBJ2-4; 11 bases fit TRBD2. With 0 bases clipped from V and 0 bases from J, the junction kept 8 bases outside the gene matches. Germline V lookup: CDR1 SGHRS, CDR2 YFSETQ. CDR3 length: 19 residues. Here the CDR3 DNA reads TGCGCCAGCAGCTTGGCCACTAGCGGGAGATATGAAGCCAAAAACATTCAGTACTTC. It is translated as CASSLATSGRYEAKNIQYF.

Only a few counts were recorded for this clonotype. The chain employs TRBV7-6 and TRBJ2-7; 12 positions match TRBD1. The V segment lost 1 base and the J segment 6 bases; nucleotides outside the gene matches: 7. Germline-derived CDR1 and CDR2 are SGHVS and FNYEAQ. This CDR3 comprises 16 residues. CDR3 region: CASSLGGGTGGFEQYF. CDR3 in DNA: TGTGCCAGCAGCTTAGGGGGCGGGACAGGGGGCTTCGAGCAGTACTTC.

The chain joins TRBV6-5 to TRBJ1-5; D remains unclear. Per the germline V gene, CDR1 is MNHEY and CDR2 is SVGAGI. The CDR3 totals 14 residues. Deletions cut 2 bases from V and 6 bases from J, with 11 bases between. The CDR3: CASSYQRSTQPQHF. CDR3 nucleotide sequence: TGTGCCAGCAGTTACCAACGGTCAACTCAGCCCCAGCATTTT.

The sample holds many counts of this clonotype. The CDR3: CASSRDRNTIYF. DNA for the CDR3: TGTGCCAGTAGCAGGGACCGAAACACCATATATTTT. The chain couples TRBV19 to TRBJ1-3; D is perhaps TRBD1 (5 bases). V was trimmed by 6 bases and J by 5 bases, leaving 8 bases between them. The CDR3 is made up of 12 amino acids. The V gene's germline CDR1 is LNHDA and CDR2 SQIVND (reference sequence).

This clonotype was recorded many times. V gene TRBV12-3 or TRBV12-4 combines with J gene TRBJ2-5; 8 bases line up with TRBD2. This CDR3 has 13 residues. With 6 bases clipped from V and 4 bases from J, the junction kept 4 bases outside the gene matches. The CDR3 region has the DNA TGTGCCAGCAGACTGGGGACTAGAGAGACCCAGTACTTC. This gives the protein CASRLGTRETQYF.

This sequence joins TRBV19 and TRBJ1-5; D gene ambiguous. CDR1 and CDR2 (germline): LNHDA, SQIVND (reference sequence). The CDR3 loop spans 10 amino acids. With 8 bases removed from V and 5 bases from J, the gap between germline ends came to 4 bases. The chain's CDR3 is CASGYQPQHF. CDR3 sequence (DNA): TGTGCCAGTGGGTATCAGCCCCAGCATTTT.

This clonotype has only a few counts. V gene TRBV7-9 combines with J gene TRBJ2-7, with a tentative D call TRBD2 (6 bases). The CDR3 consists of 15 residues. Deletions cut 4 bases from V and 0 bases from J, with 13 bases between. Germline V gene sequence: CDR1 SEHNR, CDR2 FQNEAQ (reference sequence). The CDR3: CASSYNSGTSYEQYF. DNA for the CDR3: TGTGCCAGCAGCTATAATAGCGGAACCTCCTACGAGCAGTACTTC. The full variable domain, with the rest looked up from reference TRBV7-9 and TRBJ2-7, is DTGVSQNPRHKITKRGQNVTFRCDPISEHNRLYWYRQTLGQGPEFLTYFQNEAQLEKSRLLSDRFSAERPKGSFSTLEIQRTEQGDSAMYLCASSYNSGTSYEQYFGPGTRLTVT.

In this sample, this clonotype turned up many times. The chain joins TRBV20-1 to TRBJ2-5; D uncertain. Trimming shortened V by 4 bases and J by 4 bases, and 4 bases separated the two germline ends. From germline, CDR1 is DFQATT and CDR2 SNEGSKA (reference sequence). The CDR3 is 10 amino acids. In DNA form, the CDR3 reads TGCAGTGCTATGGGAGAGACCCAGTACTTC. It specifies CSAMGETQYF.

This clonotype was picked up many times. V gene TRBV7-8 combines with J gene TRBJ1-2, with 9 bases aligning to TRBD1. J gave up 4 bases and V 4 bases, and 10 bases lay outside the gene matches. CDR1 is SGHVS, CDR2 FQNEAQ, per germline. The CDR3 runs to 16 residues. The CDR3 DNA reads TGTGCCAGCAGCTCCGGGACAGGGACTTTAGCCTATGGCTACACCTTC. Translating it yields CASSSGTGTLAYGYTF.

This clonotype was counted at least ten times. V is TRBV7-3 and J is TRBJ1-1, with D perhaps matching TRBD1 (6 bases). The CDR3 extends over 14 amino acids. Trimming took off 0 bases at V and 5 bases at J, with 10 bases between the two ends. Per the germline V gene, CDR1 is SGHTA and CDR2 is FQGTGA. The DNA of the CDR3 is TGTGCCAGCAGCTTAACGGGGGGCATGACTGAAGCTTTCTTT. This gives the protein CASSLTGGMTEAFF.

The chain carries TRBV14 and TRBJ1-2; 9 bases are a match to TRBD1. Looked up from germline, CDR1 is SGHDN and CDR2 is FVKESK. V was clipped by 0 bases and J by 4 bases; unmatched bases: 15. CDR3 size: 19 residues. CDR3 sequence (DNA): TGTGCCAGCAGCCAAGATCCGGGACAGGGCGATTCGCGGGGCTATGGCTACACCTTC. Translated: CASSQDPGQGDSRGYGYTF.

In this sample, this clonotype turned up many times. CDR3 in amino acids: CASSLQGRQPQHF. CDR3 in DNA: TGTGCCAGCAGTTTACAGGGGCGCCAGCCCCAGCATTTT. This rearrangement joins TRBV27 to TRBJ1-5; maybe TRBD1 (6 bases). The CDR3 consists of 13 residues. Germline CDR1 is MNHEY and CDR2 is SMNVEV (reference sequence). Trimming stripped 2 bases from V and 7 bases from J, with 9 bases between.

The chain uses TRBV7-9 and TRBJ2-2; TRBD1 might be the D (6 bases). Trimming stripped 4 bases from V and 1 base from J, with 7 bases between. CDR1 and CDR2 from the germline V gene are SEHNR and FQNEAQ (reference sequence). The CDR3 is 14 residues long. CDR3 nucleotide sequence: TGTGCCAGCAGCTCGGACAGGAACACCGGGGAGCTGTTTTTT. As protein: CASSSDRNTGELFF.

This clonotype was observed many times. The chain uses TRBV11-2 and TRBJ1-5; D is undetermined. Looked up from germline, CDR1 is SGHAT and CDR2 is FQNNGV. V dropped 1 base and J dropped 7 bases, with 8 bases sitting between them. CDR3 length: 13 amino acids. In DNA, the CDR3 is TGTGCCAGCAGCTTAGGAAACGCCCAGCCCCAGCATTTT. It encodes CASSLGNAQPQHF.

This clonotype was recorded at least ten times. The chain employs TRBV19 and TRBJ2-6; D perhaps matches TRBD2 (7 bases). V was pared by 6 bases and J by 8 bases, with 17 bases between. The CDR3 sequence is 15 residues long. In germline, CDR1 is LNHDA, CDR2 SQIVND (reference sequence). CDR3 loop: CASRGMGGPSNVLTF. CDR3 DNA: TGTGCCAGTAGGGGGATGGGGGGGCCCTCCAACGTCCTGACTTTC.

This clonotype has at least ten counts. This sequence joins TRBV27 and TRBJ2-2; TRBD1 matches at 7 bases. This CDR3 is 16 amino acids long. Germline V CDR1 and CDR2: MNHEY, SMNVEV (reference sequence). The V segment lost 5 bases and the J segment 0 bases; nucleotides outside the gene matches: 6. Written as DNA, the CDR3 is TGTGCCAGCAGTCAGAGGACAGGCTCGAACACCGGGGAGCTGTTTTTT. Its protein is CASSQRTGSNTGELFF.

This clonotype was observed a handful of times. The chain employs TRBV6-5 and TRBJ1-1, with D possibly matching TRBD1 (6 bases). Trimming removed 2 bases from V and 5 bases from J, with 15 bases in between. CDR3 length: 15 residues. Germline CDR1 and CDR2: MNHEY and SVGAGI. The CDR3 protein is CASSYERGGMTEAFF. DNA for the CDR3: TGTGCCAGCAGTTACGAGAGGGGGGGGATGACTGAAGCTTTCTTT.

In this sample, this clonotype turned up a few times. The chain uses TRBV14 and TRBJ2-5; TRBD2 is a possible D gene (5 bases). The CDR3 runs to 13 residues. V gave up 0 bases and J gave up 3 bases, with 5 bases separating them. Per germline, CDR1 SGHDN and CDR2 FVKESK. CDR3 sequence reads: CASSQDGEETQYF. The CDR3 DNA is TGTGCCAGCAGCCAAGACGGGGAAGAGACCCAGTACTTC. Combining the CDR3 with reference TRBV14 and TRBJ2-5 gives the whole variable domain EAGVTQFPSHSVIEKGQTVTLRCDPISGHDNLYWYRRVMGKEIKFLLHFVKESKQDESGMPNNRFLAERTGGTYSTLKVQPAELEDSGVYFCASSQDGEETQYFGPGTRLLVL.

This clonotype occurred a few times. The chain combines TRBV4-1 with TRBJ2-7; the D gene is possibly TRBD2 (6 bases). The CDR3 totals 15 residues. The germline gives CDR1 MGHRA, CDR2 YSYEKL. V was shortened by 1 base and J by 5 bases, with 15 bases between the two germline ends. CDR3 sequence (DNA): TGCGCCAGCAGCCAAGTTCAGGGACTTGTCGACGAGCAGTACTTC. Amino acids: CASSQVQGLVDEQYF.

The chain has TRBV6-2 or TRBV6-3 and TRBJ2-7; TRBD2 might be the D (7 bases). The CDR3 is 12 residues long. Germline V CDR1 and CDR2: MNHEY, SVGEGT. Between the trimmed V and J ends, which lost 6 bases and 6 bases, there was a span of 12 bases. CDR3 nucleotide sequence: TGTGCCAGCAGCAAGGGGGGGCGCGAGCAGTACTTC. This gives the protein CASSKGGREQYF.

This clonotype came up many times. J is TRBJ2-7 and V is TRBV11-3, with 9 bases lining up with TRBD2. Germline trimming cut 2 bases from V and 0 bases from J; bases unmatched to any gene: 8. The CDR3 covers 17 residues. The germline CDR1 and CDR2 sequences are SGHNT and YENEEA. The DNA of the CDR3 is TGTGCCAGCAGCTTACCAAGGACTAGCGACTACTCCTACGAGCAGTACTTC. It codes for CASSLPRTSDYSYEQYF.

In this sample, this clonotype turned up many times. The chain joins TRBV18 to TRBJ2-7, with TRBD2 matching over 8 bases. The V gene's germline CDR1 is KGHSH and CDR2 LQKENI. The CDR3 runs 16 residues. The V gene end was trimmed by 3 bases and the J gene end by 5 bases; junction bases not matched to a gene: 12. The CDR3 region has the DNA TGTGCCAGCTCACCCGCCAGGATGACTAGCGCGCACGAGCAGTACTTC. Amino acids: CASSPARMTSAHEQYF.

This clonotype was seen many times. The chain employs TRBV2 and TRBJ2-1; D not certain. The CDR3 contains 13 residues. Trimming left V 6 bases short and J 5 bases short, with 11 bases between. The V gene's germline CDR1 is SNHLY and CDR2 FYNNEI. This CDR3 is CASRTGLNNEQFF. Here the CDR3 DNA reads TGTGCCAGCAGAACCGGGCTGAACAATGAGCAGTTCTTC.

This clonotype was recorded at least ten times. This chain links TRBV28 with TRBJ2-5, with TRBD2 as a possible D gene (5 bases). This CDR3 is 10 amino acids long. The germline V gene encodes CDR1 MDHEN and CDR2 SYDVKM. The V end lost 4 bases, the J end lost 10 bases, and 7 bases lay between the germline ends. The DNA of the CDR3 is TGTGCCAGCAGTTCGGGATTCCAGTACTTC. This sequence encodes CASSSGFQYF.

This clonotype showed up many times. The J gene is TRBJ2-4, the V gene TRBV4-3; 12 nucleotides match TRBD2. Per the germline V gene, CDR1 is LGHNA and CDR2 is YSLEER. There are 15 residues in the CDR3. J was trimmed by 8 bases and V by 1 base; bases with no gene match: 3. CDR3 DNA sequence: TGCGCCAGCAGCCAAGGACTAGCGGGAGCTTACATTCAGTACTTC. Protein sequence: CASSQGLAGAYIQYF.

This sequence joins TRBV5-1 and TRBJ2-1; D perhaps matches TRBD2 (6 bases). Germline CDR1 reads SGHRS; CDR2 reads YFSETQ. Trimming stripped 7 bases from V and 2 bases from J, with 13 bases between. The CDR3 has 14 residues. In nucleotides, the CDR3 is TGCGCCAGCGCCCGGGACTTAGCCTACAATGAGCAGTTCTTC. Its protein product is CASARDLAYNEQFF.

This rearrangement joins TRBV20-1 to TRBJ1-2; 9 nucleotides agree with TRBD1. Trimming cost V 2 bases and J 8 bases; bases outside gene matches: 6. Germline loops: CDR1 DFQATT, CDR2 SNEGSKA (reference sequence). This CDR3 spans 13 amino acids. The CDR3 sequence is CSARTGQGRGYTF. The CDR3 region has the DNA TGCAGTGCTAGAACCGGACAGGGGAGAGGCTACACCTTC.

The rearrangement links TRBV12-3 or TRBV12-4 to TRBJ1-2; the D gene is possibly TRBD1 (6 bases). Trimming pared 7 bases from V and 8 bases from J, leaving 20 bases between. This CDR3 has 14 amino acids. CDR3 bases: TGTGCCAGCAACATCCCCGGGGGCGGATACGGCTACACCTTC. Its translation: CASNIPGGGYGYTF.